The TCR beta chain described here comes from a study of blood T cell repertoires in COVID-19. On the study more broadly: There were acute and convalescent COVID-19 samples, and they came from the United States, Italy and Spain. PBMCs, B-cell-depleted T cells, or T cells provided the cDNA or gDNA that made up the material.

As originally analysed: Researchers report that nucleated cell counts were estimated from reference gene primer amplification. Only in-frame clones appear in the TCRdb table, and some are missing; sequencing was by immunoSEQ multiplex PCR. From that table come the V and J calls and clone size; the DNA was used to work out D and trimming. The data show roughly 81,000 clones, with about 91% seen just once and roughly an eighth held by the top ten. Germline CDR1 reads SGHVS; CDR2 reads FQNEAQ. This CDR3 is 12 amino acids long. V was cut by 3 bases and J by 6 bases, with 5 bases left in between. The material sequenced was peripheral blood. The chain has TRBV7-8 and TRBJ2-2; D ambiguous. This sequence originates from a man between 65 and 85 years old with active or convalescent COVID-19. The CDR3 reads CASSFGPGELFF. CDR3 DNA sequence: TGTGCCAGCAGCTTCGGTCCCGGGGAGCTGTTTTTT.